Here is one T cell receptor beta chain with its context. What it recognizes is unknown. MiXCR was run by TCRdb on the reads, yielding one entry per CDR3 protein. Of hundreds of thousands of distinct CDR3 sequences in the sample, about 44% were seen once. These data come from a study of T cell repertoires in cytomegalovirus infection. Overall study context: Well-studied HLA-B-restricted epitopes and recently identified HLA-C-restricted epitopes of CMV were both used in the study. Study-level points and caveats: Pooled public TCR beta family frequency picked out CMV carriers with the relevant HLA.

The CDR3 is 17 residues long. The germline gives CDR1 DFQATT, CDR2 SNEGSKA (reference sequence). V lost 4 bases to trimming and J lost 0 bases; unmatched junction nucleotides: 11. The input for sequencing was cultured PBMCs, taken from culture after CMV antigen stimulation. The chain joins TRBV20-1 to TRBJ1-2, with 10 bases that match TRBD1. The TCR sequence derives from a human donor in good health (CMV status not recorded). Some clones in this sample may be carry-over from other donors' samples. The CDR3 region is CSANSRGQGETNYGYTF. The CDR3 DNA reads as TGCAGTGCTAACTCTAGAGGACAGGGGGAAACTAACTATGGCTACACCTTC.